Following are 32 T cell receptor beta chains from one sample sequenced in a study of cytomegalovirus exposure and HLA in healthy donors. Sequencing was performed with immunoSEQ multiplex PCR; in TCRdb, only in-frame clones are kept and a portion is missing. The data contain fewer than 200,000 clones, 75% to 90% of them singletons. The sequencing sample was made of PBMCs. These receptors all stem from a man younger than 30 in good health and CMV-seropositive.

The chain joins TRBV6-1 to TRBJ2-7; 7 bases map to TRBD2. CDR1 and CDR2 from the germline V gene are MNHNS and SASEGT. V shed 7 bases and J 4 bases; nucleotides not matched to a gene: 7. CDR3 length: 13 amino acids. The CDR3 here is CASIGGSRYEQYF. CDR3 nucleotide sequence: TGTGCCAGCATAGGCGGGAGTCGGTACGAGCAGTACTTC.

This clone was seen more than once but under ten times. The gene calls are TRBV7-9 and TRBJ1-6; 8 bases fit TRBD1. Germline loops: CDR1 SEHNR, CDR2 FQNEAQ (reference sequence). The V gene end was trimmed by 5 bases and the J gene end by 6 bases; junction bases not matched to a gene: 12. This CDR3 comprises 17 residues. The CDR3 DNA reads as TGTGCCAGCAGCCGTACGGACAGGGATGTTGGTAATTCACCCCTCCACTTT. Amino acid sequence: CASSRTDRDVGNSPLHF.

This sequence joins TRBV6-6 and TRBJ1-4; maybe TRBD1 (6 bases). This CDR3 has 15 residues. The germline V gene has CDR1 MNHNY and CDR2 SVGAGI (reference sequence). Deletions cut 6 bases from V and 2 bases from J, with 13 bases between. CDR3 sequence reads: CASSRTVATNEKLFF. The CDR3 bases are TGTGCCAGCAGCCGGACAGTCGCCACTAATGAAAAACTGTTTTTT.

In its sample, this clone was seen a few times. The chain links TRBV28 to TRBJ2-5, with D perhaps matching TRBD1 (5 bases). CDR3 length: 12 amino acids. The germline V and J ends were trimmed by 8 bases and 5 bases, with 12 bases remaining between them. Germline V gene lookup returns CDR1 MDHEN and CDR2 SYDVKM. CDR3 nucleotide sequence: TGTGCCAGCGTCCAGGGAACCGAGACCCAGTACTTC. This encodes CASVQGTETQYF.

The CDR3 bases are TGTGCCAGCAGCTCCGGGACACCTGAAGCTTTCTTT. Translated, it gives CASSSGTPEAFF. V usage is TRBV27 and J usage is TRBJ1-1, with D possibly matching TRBD1 (6 bases). The CDR3 contains 12 residues. Deletions cut 6 bases from V and 6 bases from J, with 11 bases between. CDR1 and CDR2 from the germline V gene are MNHEY and SMNVEV (reference sequence).

The chain couples TRBV6-1 to TRBJ1-2; possibly TRBD1 for D (6 bases). Germline V gives CDR1 MNHNS, CDR2 SASEGT. Trimming cost V 2 bases and J 7 bases, with 11 bases left between them. This CDR3 has 13 residues. CDR3 amino acids: CASSEFRGSGYTF. CDR3 coding DNA: TGTGCCAGCAGTGAATTCAGGGGATCTGGCTACACCTTC.

The CDR3 is CASSALDRDGYGYTF. The CDR3 coding sequence is TGTGCCAGCAGTGCCTTAGACAGGGATGGCTATGGCTACACCTTC. This chain joins TRBV28 and TRBJ1-2; 7 bases are shared with TRBD1. With V trimmed by 5 bases and J by 4 bases, 10 bases remained unmatched. CDR3 length equals 15 residues. Per germline, CDR1 MDHEN and CDR2 SYDVKM.

V is TRBV7-9 and J is TRBJ2-7; 7 nucleotides agree with TRBD2. With 4 bases clipped from V and 3 bases from J, the junction kept 3 bases outside the gene matches. Per the germline V gene, CDR1 is SEHNR and CDR2 is FQNEAQ (reference sequence). The CDR3 extends over 13 amino acids. The CDR3 sequence is CASSYSGFYEQYF. CDR3 nucleotide sequence: TGTGCCAGCAGCTATAGCGGGTTCTACGAGCAGTACTTC.

V usage is TRBV30 and J usage is TRBJ2-5, with a tentative D call TRBD2 (5 bases). Per the germline V gene, CDR1 is GTSNPN and CDR2 is SVGIG (reference sequence). The CDR3 covers 13 residues. V was pared by 4 bases and J by 2 bases, with 11 bases between. The CDR3 is CAWTGGPQETQYF. The CDR3 DNA follows: TGTGCCTGGACAGGAGGTCCTCAAGAGACCCAGTACTTC.

J is TRBJ2-7 and V is TRBV28, with 7 bases aligning to TRBD2. CDR3 length: 14 amino acids. CDR1 and CDR2 (germline): MDHEN, SYDVKM. The J segment lost 5 bases and the V segment lost 1 base, leaving 5 bases of the junction unmatched. Written as DNA, the CDR3 is TGTGCCAGCAGTTTATCTAGCGGCCGTAACGAGCAGTACTTC. This encodes CASSLSSGRNEQYF.

CDR3 in DNA: TGCGCCAGCAGCCAAGATAGAGGGGGCTTAGGCGGCTACACCTTC. Its translation is CASSQDRGGLGGYTF. The rearrangement joins TRBV4-1 to TRBJ1-2; 7 bases match TRBD1. This CDR3 region has 15 residues. Trimming removed 0 bases from V and 8 bases from J; junction bases left unmatched: 9. Germline CDR1 is MGHRA and CDR2 is YSYEKL.

The chain couples TRBV5-5 to TRBJ2-5; TRBD1 agrees at 8 bases. Trimming at V came to 4 bases and at J to 4 bases, leaving 12 bases not matched to a gene. This CDR3 has 16 residues. Per the germline V gene, CDR1 is SGHKS and CDR2 is YYEKEE (reference sequence). As DNA, the CDR3 is TGTGCCAGCAGCCCCCCCGACAGGGGAGGTGGAGAGACCCAGTACTTC. It translates to CASSPPDRGGGETQYF. Full variable domain (missing parts from reference TRBV5-5 and TRBJ2-5): DAGVTQSPTHLIKTRGQQVTLRCSPISGHKSVSWYQQVLGQGPQFIFQYYEKEERGRGNFPDRFSARQFPNYSSELNVNALLLGDSALYLCASSPPDRGGGETQYFGPGTRLLVL.

The chain carries TRBV14 and TRBJ2-6, with a weak D call TRBD1 (6 bases). Germline loops: CDR1 SGHDN, CDR2 FVKESK. Trimming left V 0 bases short and J 2 bases short, with 8 bases between. The CDR3 length is 16 residues. The CDR3 here is CASSQENRAGANVLTF. CDR3 coding DNA: TGTGCCAGCAGCCAAGAGAACAGGGCTGGGGCCAACGTCCTGACTTTC.

The gene calls are TRBV2 and TRBJ1-4, with TRBD1 identical over 8 bases. CDR1 SNHLY and CDR2 FYNNEI come from the germline V gene. CDR3 size: 15 residues. Trimming cost V 6 bases and J 5 bases; bases outside gene matches: 8. CDR3 residues: CASRVYRGENEKLFF. CDR3 sequence (DNA): TGTGCCAGCAGAGTTTACAGGGGGGAAAATGAAAAACTGTTTTTT.

The chain has TRBV30 and TRBJ1-2, with D possibly matching TRBD1 (6 bases). Germline V lookup: CDR1 GTSNPN, CDR2 SVGIG (reference sequence). Trimming removed 0 bases at V and 7 bases at J, with 18 bases between. The CDR3 is 15 amino acids. Here the CDR3 reads CAWSVGVGGRGGYTF. Here the CDR3 DNA reads TGTGCCTGGAGTGTTGGCGTGGGGGGGCGAGGTGGCTACACCTTC.

The V gene is TRBV19, the J gene TRBJ1-5; 11 nucleotides align to TRBD1. The CDR3 is 20 residues long. Per the germline V gene, CDR1 is LNHDA and CDR2 is SQIVND (reference sequence). The ends lost 5 bases at V and 6 bases at J; junction bases unmatched: 21. In nucleotides, the CDR3 is TGTGCCAGTAGTTCGATGGGACAGGGGGGATCCCGCCTCCCGGGTCAGCCCCAGCATTTT. Translating it yields CASSSMGQGGSRLPGQPQHF.

J is TRBJ2-3 and V is TRBV19; 9 nucleotides line up with TRBD2. The CDR3 sequence is 18 residues long. Germline CDR1 is LNHDA and CDR2 is SQIVND (reference sequence). The junction had 14 bases not matched to a gene; V was cut back by 6 bases and J by 1 base. The CDR3 protein is CASRIGPGLAVGTDTQYF. The CDR3, as DNA: TGTGCCAGTAGAATCGGTCCGGGACTAGCAGTTGGCACAGATACGCAGTATTTT.

The V and J genes are TRBV7-8 and TRBJ1-2; D not certain. Trimming pared 1 base from V and 4 bases from J, leaving 10 bases between. The CDR3 runs 14 residues. CDR1 is SGHVS and CDR2 is FQNEAQ in the germline V gene. The CDR3 spells CASSLEEAGYGYTF. CDR3 nucleotides: TGTGCCAGCAGCTTAGAGGAGGCAGGCTATGGCTACACCTTC.

This chain links TRBV7-9 with TRBJ2-7; possible D gene TRBD2, 6 bases. This CDR3 comprises 14 residues. Germline CDR1 SEHNR, CDR2 FQNEAQ (reference sequence). Trimming shortened V by 5 bases and J by 0 bases, and 11 bases separated the two germline ends. CDR3 region: CASSPGGNSYEQYF. Here the CDR3 DNA reads TGTGCCAGCAGCCCCGGCGGGAACTCCTACGAGCAGTACTTC.

The rearrangement uses TRBV5-1 and TRBJ2-7, with 7 bases lining up with TRBD2. CDR3 size: 14 residues. CDR1 SGHRS and CDR2 YFSETQ come from the germline V gene. V dropped 8 bases and J dropped 2; count of bases not matched to a gene: 10. The DNA of the CDR3 is TGCGCCAGTCGGACGGGGGGAACTACCTACGAGCAGTACTTC. It codes for CASRTGGTTYEQYF.

This clone is a singleton in its sample. The rearrangement joins TRBV6-1 to TRBJ1-1; unclear D gene. V was trimmed by 3 bases and J by 5 bases, leaving 7 bases between them. The CDR3 sequence is 12 residues long. Germline CDR1 reads MNHNS; CDR2 reads SASEGT. The DNA of the CDR3 is TGTGCCAGCAGTGACCTCGTTACTGAAGCTTTCTTT. This codes for CASSDLVTEAFF.

At least ten counts were recorded for this clone. The chain is built from TRBV2 and TRBJ2-7; D is unresolved. There are 11 residues in the CDR3. Trimming took off 6 bases at V and 5 bases at J, with 8 bases between the two ends. In germline, CDR1 is SNHLY, CDR2 FYNNEI. Here the CDR3 reads CASSGVHEQYF. The CDR3 DNA sequence: TGTGCCAGCAGCGGAGTTCACGAGCAGTACTTC.

J is TRBJ1-2 and V is TRBV9; a weak D match, TRBD1 (6 bases). V lost 4 bases, J lost 4 bases, and 17 bases lay in between. Germline CDR1 SGDLS, CDR2 YYNGEE. This CDR3 is 15 amino acids long. CDR3 in DNA: TGTGCCAGCAGCCAAGCAGGGGACGGACTCTATGGCTACACCTTC. This encodes CASSQAGDGLYGYTF.

The CDR3 region is CASSQEASGGYGYTF. In DNA form, the CDR3 reads TGCGCCAGCAGCCAAGAGGCCAGTGGAGGGTATGGCTACACCTTC. The chain has TRBV4-1 and TRBJ1-2; D is ambiguous. The germline V gene has CDR1 MGHRA and CDR2 YSYEKL. This CDR3 region has 15 residues. V lost 0 bases to trimming and J lost 5 bases, with 13 bases between them.

The chain combines TRBV7-2 with TRBJ2-7; 9 positions match TRBD2. The CDR3 has 16 residues. Germline V gene sequence: CDR1 SGHTA, CDR2 FQGNSA. V was pared by 4 bases and J by 2 bases, with 9 bases of the junction left unmatched. Written as DNA, the CDR3 is TGTGCCAGCAGCTCCCGTAGTAGCGGGAGCCCCTACGAGCAGTACTTC. Amino acid sequence: CASSSRSSGSPYEQYF.

With respect to this clone: Other DNA sequences from this sample encode an identical CDR3 as well. The rearrangement joins TRBV9 to TRBJ2-6, with D perhaps matching TRBD2 (5 bases). This CDR3 region has 15 residues. The ends were cut back, 0 bases at V and 1 base at J, with 5 bases in the middle. Germline CDR1 is SGDLS and CDR2 is YYNGEE. The CDR3 reads CASSVGGSGANVLTF. CDR3 DNA sequence: TGTGCCAGCAGCGTAGGAGGGTCTGGGGCCAACGTCCTGACTTTC. The full variable domain, rest sourced from reference TRBV9 and TRBJ2-6, is DSGVTQTPKHLITATGQRVTLRCSPRSGDLSVYWYQQSLDQGLQFLIQYYNGEERAKGNILERFSAQQFPDLHSELNLSSLELGDSALYFCASSVGGSGANVLTFGAGSRLTVL.

The genes are TRBV2 and TRBJ1-2; the match to TRBD1 covers 7 bases. Germline V CDR1 and CDR2: SNHLY, FYNNEI. CDR3 length equals 12 residues. With 9 bases clipped from V and 8 bases from J, the junction kept 9 bases outside the gene matches. CDR3 loop: CARMGQKEGYTF. The CDR3 region has the DNA TGTGCCAGGATGGGACAGAAAGAAGGCTACACCTTC.

This clone was seen a single time. The chain is built from TRBV7-8 and TRBJ2-4; D possibly corresponds to TRBD2 (6 bases). The CDR3 has 15 residues. V dropped 5 bases and J dropped 1 base, with 12 bases sitting between them. Germline assignment: CDR1 SGHVS and CDR2 FQNEAQ. The CDR3 here is CASSPGGGAKNIQYF. Here the CDR3 DNA reads TGTGCCAGCAGCCCCGGGGGTGGGGCCAAAAACATTCAGTACTTC. Complete variable domain (other parts from reference TRBV7-8 and TRBJ2-4): GAGVSQSPRYKVAKRGQDVALRCDPISGHVSLFWYQQALGQGPEFLTYFQNEAQLDKSGLPSDRFFAERPEGSVSTLKIQRTQQEDSAVYLCASSPGGGAKNIQYFGAGTRLSVL.

The rearrangement links TRBV6-1 to TRBJ1-1; D remains unclear. Looked up from germline, CDR1 is MNHNS and CDR2 is SASEGT. Trimming cost V 1 base and J 1 base, with 13 bases left between them. The CDR3 length is 16 residues. CDR3 bases: TGTGCCAGCAGTGAAGAGGCTCTGAGGGAGAACACTGAAGCTTTCTTT. Its translation: CASSEEALRENTEAFF.

The rearrangement joins TRBV19 to TRBJ1-2, with D possibly matching TRBD1 (6 bases). Trimming took off 1 base at V and 2 bases at J, with 8 bases between the two ends. Germline loops: CDR1 LNHDA, CDR2 SQIVND (reference sequence). This CDR3 contains 14 residues. The CDR3, as DNA: TGTGCCAGTAGTATAGCTACAGGGAACTATGGCTACACCTTC. Amino acid sequence: CASSIATGNYGYTF.

This clone was observed once. The DNA for the CDR3 is TGTGCCAGCAGTATAGACAGGGGACAGCCCCAGCATTTT. This sequence encodes CASSIDRGQPQHF. J is TRBJ1-5 and V is TRBV7-9; 8 positions match TRBD1. CDR3 length: 13 amino acids. J was trimmed by 7 bases and V by 6 bases; bases with no gene match: 5. Germline V gene sequence: CDR1 SEHNR, CDR2 FQNEAQ (reference sequence).

The CDR3 region has the DNA TGCGCCAGCAGCCACCGGGACAGGGGGGAATATACCGGGGAGCTGTTTTTT. Its translation: CASSHRDRGEYTGELFF. The chain recombines TRBV4-1 with TRBJ2-2; TRBD1 agrees at 11 bases. Per the germline V gene, CDR1 is MGHRA and CDR2 is YSYEKL. The length of the CDR3 is 17 residues. The junction had 8 bases not matched to a gene; V was cut back by 3 bases and J by 5 bases.